This T cell receptor beta chain was retrieved from a study of blood T cell repertoires in COVID-19. Study-wide context: The origin of the acute and convalescent COVID-19 samples was the United States, Italy and Spain.

This CDR3 has 14 residues. Looked up from germline, CDR1 is MNHEY and CDR2 is SMNVEV (reference sequence). With V trimmed by 6 bases and J by 2 bases, 4 bases remained unmatched. Some clones are missing from TCRdb's copy, which holds only in-frame ones; the method was immunoSEQ multiplex PCR. The sample consists of fewer than 250,000 clones, around 87% of them appearing once. Specimen: PBMCs or T cells enriched from blood (not recorded which). The receptor was isolated from a man aged 25 to 45 in a cohort exposed to, infected with or recovered from COVID-19 (not recorded which). This rearrangement joins TRBV27 to TRBJ2-7; 10 bases align to TRBD2. Written as DNA, the CDR3 is TGTGCCAGCAGCCGGACTAGCGGAGCCTACGAGCAGTACTTC. Encoded protein: CASSRTSGAYEQYF.